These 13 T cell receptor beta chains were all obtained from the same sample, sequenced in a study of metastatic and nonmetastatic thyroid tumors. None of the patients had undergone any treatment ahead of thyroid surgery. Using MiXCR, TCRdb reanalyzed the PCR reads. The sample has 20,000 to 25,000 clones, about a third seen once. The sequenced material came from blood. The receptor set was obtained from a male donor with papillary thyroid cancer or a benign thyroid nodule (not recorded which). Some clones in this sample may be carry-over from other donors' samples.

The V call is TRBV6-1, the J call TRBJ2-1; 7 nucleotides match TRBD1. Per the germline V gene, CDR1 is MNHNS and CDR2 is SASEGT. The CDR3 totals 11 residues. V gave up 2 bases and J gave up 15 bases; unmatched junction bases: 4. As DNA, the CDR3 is TGTGCCAGCAGTGAACAGGGGGATCTGTTCTTC. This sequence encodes CASSEQGDLFF.

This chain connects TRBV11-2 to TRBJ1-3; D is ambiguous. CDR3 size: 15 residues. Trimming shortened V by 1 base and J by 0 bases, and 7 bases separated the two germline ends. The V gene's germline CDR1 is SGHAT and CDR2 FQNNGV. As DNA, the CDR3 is TGTGCCAGCAGCTTAGGAGGGTACTCTGGAAACACCATATATTTT. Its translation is CASSLGGYSGNTIYF.

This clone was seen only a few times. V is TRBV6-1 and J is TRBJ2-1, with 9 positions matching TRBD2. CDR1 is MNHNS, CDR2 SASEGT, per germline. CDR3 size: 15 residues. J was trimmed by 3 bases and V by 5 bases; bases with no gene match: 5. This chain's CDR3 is CASSPVSGSYNEQFF. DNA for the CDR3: TGTGCCAGCAGTCCCGTTAGCGGGAGCTACAATGAGCAGTTCTTC.

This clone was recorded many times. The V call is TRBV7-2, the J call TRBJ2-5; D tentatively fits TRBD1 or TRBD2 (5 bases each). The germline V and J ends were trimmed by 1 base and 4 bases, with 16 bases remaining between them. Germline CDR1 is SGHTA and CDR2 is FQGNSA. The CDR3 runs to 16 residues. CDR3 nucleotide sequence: TGTGCCAGCAGCTTAGTAGGGACCGCGACGTCAGAGACCCAGTACTTC. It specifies CASSLVGTATSETQYF.

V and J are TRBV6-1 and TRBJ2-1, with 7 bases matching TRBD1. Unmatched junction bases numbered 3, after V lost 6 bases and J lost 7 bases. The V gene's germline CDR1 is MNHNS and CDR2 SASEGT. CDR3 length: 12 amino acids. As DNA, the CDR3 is TGTGCCAGCAGACAGGGGAGTAATGAGCAGTTCTTC. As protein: CASRQGSNEQFF.

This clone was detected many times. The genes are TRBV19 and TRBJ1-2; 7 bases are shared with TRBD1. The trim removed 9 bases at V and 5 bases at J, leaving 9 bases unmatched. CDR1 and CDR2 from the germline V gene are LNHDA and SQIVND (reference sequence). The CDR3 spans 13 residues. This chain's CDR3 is CARDRARGYGYTF. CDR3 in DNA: TGTGCCAGAGACAGGGCAAGAGGGTATGGCTACACCTTC.

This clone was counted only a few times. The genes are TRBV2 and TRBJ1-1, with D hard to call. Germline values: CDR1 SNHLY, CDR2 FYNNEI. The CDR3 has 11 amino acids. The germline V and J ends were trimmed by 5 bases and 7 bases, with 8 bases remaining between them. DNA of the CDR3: TGTGCCAGCAGTCAACCCCGTGAAGCTTTCTTT. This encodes CASSQPREAFF.

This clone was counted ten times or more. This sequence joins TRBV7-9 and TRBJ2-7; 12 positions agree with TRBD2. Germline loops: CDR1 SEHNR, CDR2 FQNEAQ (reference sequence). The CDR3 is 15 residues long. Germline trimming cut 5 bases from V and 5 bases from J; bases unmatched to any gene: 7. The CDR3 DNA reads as TGTGCCAGCAGCCGGACTAGCGGGATGACCCACGAGCAGTACTTC. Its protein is CASSRTSGMTHEQYF.

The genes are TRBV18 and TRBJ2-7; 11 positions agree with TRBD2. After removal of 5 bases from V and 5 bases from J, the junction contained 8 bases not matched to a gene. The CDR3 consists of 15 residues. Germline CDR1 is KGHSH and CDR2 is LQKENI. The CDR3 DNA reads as TGTGCCAGCTCAACTAGCGGGAGTTCCGGGGACGAGCAGTACTTC. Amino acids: CASSTSGSSGDEQYF.

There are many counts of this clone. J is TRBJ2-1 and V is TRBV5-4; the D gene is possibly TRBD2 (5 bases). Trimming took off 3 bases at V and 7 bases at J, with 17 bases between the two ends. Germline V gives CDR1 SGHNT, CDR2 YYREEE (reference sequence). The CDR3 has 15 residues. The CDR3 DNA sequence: TGTGCCAGCAGCTACCGGGAAACGAGGAGGAATGAGCAGTTCTTC. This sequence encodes CASSYRETRRNEQFF. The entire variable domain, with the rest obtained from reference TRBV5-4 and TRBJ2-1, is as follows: ETGVTQSPTHLIKTRGQQVTLRCSSQSGHNTVSWYQQALGQGPQFIFQYYREEENGRGNFPPRFSGLQFPNYSSELNVNALELDDSALYLCASSYRETRRNEQFFGPGTRLTVL.

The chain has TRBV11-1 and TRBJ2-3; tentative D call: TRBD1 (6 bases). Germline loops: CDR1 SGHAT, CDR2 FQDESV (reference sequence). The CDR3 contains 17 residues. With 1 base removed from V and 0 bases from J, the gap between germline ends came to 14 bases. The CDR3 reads CASSLGVGRGSTDTQYF. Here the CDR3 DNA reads TGTGCCAGCAGCTTAGGTGTCGGCAGGGGAAGCACAGATACGCAGTATTTT.

The CDR3 spells CASSLGAGRNTEAFF. CDR3 DNA: TGTGCCAGCAGCTTAGGGGCAGGCAGGAACACTGAAGCTTTCTTT. V is TRBV7-2 and J is TRBJ1-1; no clear D gene. This CDR3 comprises 15 residues. Germline CDR1 SGHTA, CDR2 FQGNSA. V was pared by 1 base and J by 1 base, with 10 bases between.

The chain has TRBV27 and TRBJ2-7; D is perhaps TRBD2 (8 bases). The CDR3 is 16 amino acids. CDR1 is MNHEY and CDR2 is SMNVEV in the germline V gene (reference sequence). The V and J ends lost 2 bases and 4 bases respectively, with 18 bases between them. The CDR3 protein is CASSLLGGGGGYEQYF. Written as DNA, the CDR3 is TGTGCCAGCAGTTTACTTGGAGGGGGCGGGGGGTACGAGCAGTACTTC.